A single sample is the source of the 3 T cell receptor beta chains below, sequenced in a study of blood T cells in healthy people across ages. A second roughly 6 to 11 cycle PCR used barcoded and J-beta primers. Using its own MiXCR run on the 5' RACE reads, TCRdb lists one record per CDR3 protein. This repertoire shows about 1.5 million distinct CDR3 sequences, about 42% found once; its top ten account for 4%. Sequences were obtained from blood. The receptors were sampled from a woman under 30 in good health.

This chain joins TRBV18 and TRBJ1-1, with D perhaps TRBD1 (6 bases). Trimming cost V 3 bases and J 0 bases, with 11 bases left between them. The CDR3 contains 15 residues. Looked up from germline, CDR1 is KGHSH and CDR2 is LQKENI. The CDR3 DNA follows: TGTGCCAGCTCACCTCAGGGACATCTGAACACTGAAGCTTTCTTT. This gives the protein CASSPQGHLNTEAFF.

V and J are TRBV30 and TRBJ2-3; TRBD2 might be the D (5 bases). Germline CDR1 is GTSNPN and CDR2 is SVGIG (reference sequence). Deletions cut 0 bases from V and 1 base from J, with 8 bases between. The CDR3 has 14 amino acids. The CDR3 is CAWSVHGGTDTQYF. DNA for the CDR3: TGTGCCTGGAGTGTACACGGGGGCACAGATACGCAGTATTTT.

This clonotype has only a few counts. The chain links TRBV20-1 to TRBJ2-1; D unclear. CDR3 length: 11 residues. The germline V gene has CDR1 DFQATT and CDR2 SNEGSKA (reference sequence). V lost 7 bases and J lost 3, with 7 bases in between. The CDR3 DNA reads TGCAGTGGAGACGACTACAATGAGCAGTTCTTC. It encodes CSGDDYNEQFF.